This TCR beta chain was identified during a study of CD8+CD57+ T cells in acquired aplastic anemia. Worth noting for this clonotype: The antigen remains undetermined.

The study profiled TCR beta VDJ and CDR3 using genomic DNA as template. TCRdb re-called the reads through MiXCR, storing one row per CDR3 protein. The sample contains 60,000 to 75,000 distinct CDR3 sequences, less than 65% of which appear only once. General study points: No significant difference in CD8+ Simpson's diversity was found between patients and controls.

The CDR3 is 13 amino acids. The germline V gene encodes CDR1 LNHNV and CDR2 YYDKDF (reference sequence). V was cut by 5 bases and J by 6 bases, with 13 bases left in between. The receptor's source is a human donor in good health, serving as a control. The sample was sorted CD4+, CD8+, or CD8+CD57+ T cells (not recorded which) from PBMCs. The rearrangement links TRBV15 to TRBJ1-2; D perhaps matches TRBD1 (6 bases). The chain's CDR3 is CATSPQGTNGYTF. The CDR3 DNA reads as TGTGCCACCAGCCCGCAGGGGACCAATGGCTACACCTTC.